This record covers a single TCR beta chain. Participants spanned ages roughly 18 to 90 years and resided in around 25 US areas. Clones were read by immunoSEQ multiplex PCR, and TCRdb kept only the in-frame ones, dropping some. The sample records 270,000 or so clones, about 87% being singletons. This sample was taken from a study of blood T cell repertoires in COVID-19. Overall study context: Donors in the United States, Italy and Spain gave samples during acute or convalescent COVID-19.

The sequence derives from a woman under 40 with acute COVID-19. Sequencing used PBMCs or T cells enriched from blood (not recorded which).

The CDR3: CATSRDRREGAYEQYF. Here the CDR3 DNA reads TGTGCCACCAGCAGAGATCGGCGGGAGGGCGCCTACGAGCAGTACTTC. The chain carries TRBV15 and TRBJ2-7, with 9 bases identical to TRBD2. Germline lookup yields CDR1 LNHNV and CDR2 YYDKDF (reference sequence). Losses at the gene ends were 0 bases for V and 2 bases for J; bases not matched to a gene: 5. CDR3 size: 16 residues.